A single T cell receptor beta chain is shown here with its context. This clonotype was counted at least ten times. The clone's antigen remains unknown. Base quality data are lacking; no much larger clone is found one base away. Inclusive of the bounding cysteine and phenylalanine, the CDR3 is 14 residues long. Left in the record is the CDR3 DNA by itself, 42 bases read in frame from the first base. The junction shows trimming of 6 bases on V and 4 bases on J, plus 12 bases between the germline ends. This sample stems from a study of T-cell memory formation after mild COVID-19 (dated by TCRdb to the early 2020s). Concerning the study at large: Most TCR sequence clusters were specific to one of the two donors. In a couple of donors, T-cell clones that expanded and contracted after mild COVID-19 were tracked by sequencing TCRalpha and TCRbeta repertoires over time. The cohort comprised two young, previously healthy adult volunteers, one female and one male. Summary of the overall study and its limitations: Whether the second-wave clones peaking on day 37 were SARS-CoV-2 specific was not confirmed. Contracting CD4+ clones appeared mostly in the CM and EM memory subsets, whereas CD8+ clones were enriched in EMRA. The detection of some responding clones in pre-infection memory suggests that pre-existing cross-reactive memory T cells joined the SARS-CoV-2 response. Balanced CD4/CD8 phenotypes were observed for clones contracting from day 15 to 85, whereas a bias towards CD4+ was observed for a second wave of clones expanding from day 15 to 37. The study included only a couple of mild cases, and larger cohorts that include severe cases with pre-infection samples were judged to be necessary.

PBMCs were isolated by Ficoll-Paque density gradient centrifugation. The listed sequencing device is Illumina NovaSeq 6000. cDNA libraries for TCRalpha and TCRbeta were prepared by 5'RACE using constant-segment primers, with sample barcodes and unique molecular identifiers added. Trizol reagent was used to extract RNA from every sample. Amplification of the libraries took two PCR steps, and the second step added a second sample barcode plus Illumina TruSeq adapters. Libraries were sequenced on an Illumina NovaSeq with 2 x 150 bp paired-end reads. The original pipeline was this. With migec v1.2.7, reads were demultiplexed and then collapsed into UMI-guided consensus sequences. Using mixcr v2.1.11, UMI consensuses were aligned to TRA and TRB V and J templates and then assembled into clonotypes. A clonotype was counted as expanded or contracted only if both edgeR and NoisET called the change significant, with noise models trained on biological replicates. For edgeR calls, a false discovery rate-adjusted p below 0.01 and a log2 fold-change threshold of 1 were applied. PCA with hierarchical clustering of max-normalized trajectories of the 1000 most abundant clonotypes was used as exploratory dynamics analysis. Separately sequenced CD4+ and CD8+ repertoires were used to assign the CD4 or CD8 phenotype of responding clones. The public reads were reprocessed in TCRdb via fastp at Q25 and MiXCR, keeping in-frame beta chains. CDR3 protein sequences are deduplicated, and each keeps its most common genes and DNA. Here the V and J calls rest on TCRdb's processing, not on the authors' analysis. For this sample there are hundreds of thousands of distinct CDR3 sequences; around 17% appear just once. In total, the top ten clones hold 20% to 25% of the sample.

The TCR originated in a man aged 18 to 29 who had mild COVID-19 (a few samples of this study predate the infection). The sample titles of this study are shuffled in the database, so cell type and time point are left out; the donor was told from shared clones. Recombination linked TRBV12-3 or TRBV12-4 to TRBJ2-2, with no confidently assigned D gene. The sequencing input was PBMCs or a T cell subset sorted from them (not recorded which). The CDR3 region has the sequence CASRVTVGTGELFF. The nucleotide sequence reads as follows: TGTGCCAGCAGGGTGACGGTGGGCACCGGGGAGCTGTTTTTT.